The clone carrying this T cell receptor (beta chain) has more than one count but fewer than ten. Its antigen remains unidentified. This record belongs to a study of cytomegalovirus exposure and HLA in healthy donors. Study overall: A later analysis reported the same platform for the 95 to 150 validation repertoires and the roughly 700 first-cohort repertoires. Findings and caveats of the study: Confirmation in vitro established that a few CMV-associated chains were specific for CMV antigens. The study recorded 160 or so TCR beta chains that were cytomegalovirus-associated. Across donors, most TCRs were seen rarely, yet some public ones were widespread.

Using immunoSEQ multiplex PCR, the repertoire was profiled, and TCRdb retains in-frame clones only, with some absent. The data show 250,000 or so clones, more than 75% seen once. The CDR3 has 14 amino acids. The germline V and J ends were trimmed by 2 bases and 1 base, with 5 bases remaining between them. Germline loops: CDR1 SEHNR, CDR2 FQNEAQ (reference sequence). The V and J genes are TRBV7-9 and TRBJ2-2; a possible D gene is TRBD1 (5 bases). The sample taken for sequencing was PBMCs. This TCR was recovered from a man younger than 35 in good health and CMV-seropositive. CDR3 region: CASSLQGNTGELFF. The CDR3 bases are TGTGCCAGCAGCTTACAGGGGAACACCGGGGAGCTGTTTTTT.